The rows below give T cell receptor beta chains drawn from one sample of a study of T cell repertoires in cytomegalovirus infection. One entry per CDR3 protein results from TCRdb running MiXCR on the reads. The data show around 440,000 distinct CDR3 sequences, with about 11% seen just once and about 9.4% held by the top ten. The sample comprised PBMCs. The receptors originated from a human donor in good health (CMV status not recorded). Some clones in this sample may be carry-over from other donors' samples. The CDR3 runs from the conserved cysteine through the conserved F or W. Each record gives: clone size, V gene, D gene, J gene, CDR3 DNA, CDR3 protein. D genes are given only for firm matches. The listing skips clone size in some rows; elsewhere it reads once, few, many or a size class.

NA,TRBV30,TRBD1,TRBJ2-7,TGTGCCTGGGTCCCGACAGGGAACCCCTTATTAGAGCAGTACTTC,CAWVPTGNPLLEQYF
NA,TRBV24-1,NA,TRBJ2-3,TGTGCCACCAGTCAGTCCACAGATACGCAGTATTTT,CATSQSTDTQYF
many,TRBV6-1,TRBD2,TRBJ2-7,TGTGCCAGCAGCCCTGGACTAGCGGAGGGCTCCTACGAGCAGTACTTC,CASSPGLAEGSYEQYF
NA,TRBV9,NA,TRBJ2-3,TGTGCCAGCAGCCCCCGTAGTGGACAGCTATACACAGATACGCAGTATTTT,CASSPRSGQLYTDTQYF
NA,TRBV10-3,NA,TRBJ2-1,TGTGCCATCAGTGAGTCGAGATATGAGCAGTTCTTC,CAISESRYEQFF
many,TRBV7-9,NA,TRBJ1-2,TGTGCCAGCAGCTTAAACAGGGATGATGGCTACACCTTC,CASSLNRDDGYTF
many,TRBV11-2,NA,TRBJ2-3,TGTGCCAGCAGCTTAGGGGGTATAGATACGCAGTATTTT,CASSLGGIDTQYF
few,TRBV20-1,TRBD1,TRBJ1-2,TGCAGTGCTAGAGATAGTCAGGGGGCCACTAACTATGGCTACACCTTC,CSARDSQGATNYGYTF
NA,TRBV28,NA,TRBJ2-2,TGTGCCAGCAGACCTCCGGGCCCAGGAAAGACCGGGGAGCTGTTTTTT,CASRPPGPGKTGELFF
NA,TRBV5-5,TRBD1,TRBJ1-2,TGTGCCAGCAGCTTGGGGACAGGGCGAGAGAATGGCTACACCTTC,CASSLGTGRENGYTF
many,TRBV7-2,NA,TRBJ1-2,TGTGCCAGCAGCCCCGCTCCAGCCGCTAACTATGGCTACACCTTC,CASSPAPAANYGYTF
many,TRBV12-5,TRBD2,TRBJ2-3,TGTGCTAGTGGTTTGGGGACTAGCGGGAGAACAGATACGCAGTATTTT,CASGLGTSGRTDTQYF
NA,TRBV29-1,NA,TRBJ2-1,TGCAGCGTACAAGGGGGTTCGTCCAATGAGCAGTTCTTC,CSVQGGSSNEQFF
few,TRBV5-1,TRBD2,TRBJ2-1,TGCGCCAGCAGCTCTCGCGCGGGAGGGCCCAATGAGCAGTTCTTC,CASSSRAGGPNEQFF
many,TRBV19,NA,TRBJ1-5,TGTGCCAGTAGTAGCCCCTTTCAGCCCCAGCATTTT,CASSSPFQPQHF
many,TRBV28,NA,TRBJ2-5,TGTGCCAGCAGTTTGTGGAAAGAGACCCAGTACTTC,CASSLWKETQYF
NA,TRBV5-1,NA,TRBJ2-1,TGCGCCAGCAGCTTGGAAAGAGGAGGTGTGGCATACAATGAGCAGTTCTTC,CASSLERGGVAYNEQFF
many,TRBV20-1,NA,TRBJ1-6,TGCAGTGCTATAGAGAGTAGGTGGGCCCCAGATTCACCCCTCCACTTT,CSAIESRWAPDSPLHF
many,TRBV20-1,NA,TRBJ2-2,TGCAGTGCTAGGACAGGGACTGACGGGGAGCTGTTTTTT,CSARTGTDGELFF
many,TRBV7-9,NA,TRBJ2-2,TGTGCCAGCAGCTTAACCCGGGGTCGGACCGGGGAGCTGTTTTTT,CASSLTRGRTGELFF
NA,TRBV29-1,TRBD1,TRBJ2-7,TGCAGCGTTGGAGGTATACCGGGACAGGACTACGAGCAGTACTTC,CSVGGIPGQDYEQYF
few,TRBV6-8,NA,TRBJ1-2,TGTGCCAGCAGTTATGTGCAGGGCCATGGCTACACCTTC,CASSYVQGHGYTF
NA,TRBV20-1,NA,TRBJ2-5,TGCAGTGCTAGGATAGTAGGGGAGACCCAGTACTTC,CSARIVGETQYF
many,TRBV28,NA,TRBJ2-7,TGTGCCAGCAGTTTCCCCCTGGATCGTGCCGAGCAGTACTTC,CASSFPLDRAEQYF
NA,TRBV10-3,NA,TRBJ1-3,TGTGCCATCAGTGAGGGAGTAGACTCTGGAAACACCATATATTTT,CAISEGVDSGNTIYF
many,TRBV28,NA,TRBJ2-2,TGTGCCAGCAGTTCCCCTAACACCGGGGAGCTGTTTTTT,CASSSPNTGELFF
few,TRBV20-1,NA,TRBJ1-1,TGCAGTGCTAGGGGGGGGGCGGCTGAAGCTTTCTTT,CSARGGAAEAFF
NA,TRBV3-1,NA,TRBJ1-2,TGTGCCAGCAGCCAAGCACAACCCTATGGCTACACCTTC,CASSQAQPYGYTF
many,TRBV4-2,TRBD1,TRBJ1-5,TGTGCCAGCAGCCAAGATCAGAAACAGGGGGGTAATCAGCCCCAGCATTTT,CASSQDQKQGGNQPQHF
many,TRBV10-3,NA,TRBJ2-3,TGTGCCATCAGTGAAAATGGCGGGTTAAGCACAGATACGCAGTATTTT,CAISENGGLSTDTQYF
NA,TRBV5-1,NA,TRBJ2-7,TGCGCCAGCACTGGAGCATACGAGCAGTACTTC,CASTGAYEQYF
many,TRBV6-6,TRBD2,TRBJ2-7,TGTGCCGGCAGCGGGGGGAGCTCCTACGAGCAGTACTTC,CAGSGGSSYEQYF
many,TRBV27,NA,TRBJ2-5,TGTGCCAGCAGTCCATGGGGGGAAGAGACCCAGTACTTC,CASSPWGEETQYF
few,TRBV11-3,NA,TRBJ1-1,TGTGCCAGCAGCTCGATTACCGCCTGGGAGGATACTGAAGCTTTCTTT,CASSSITAWEDTEAFF
NA,TRBV10-3,NA,TRBJ2-5,TGTGCCATCAGCCCCGTTGGCAGGGGAGTTGAGGAGACCCAGTACTTC,CAISPVGRGVEETQYF
many,TRBV24-1,TRBD2,TRBJ2-1,TGTGCCACCAGTGATTTAAGCGGGAGGTCCTACAATGAGCAGTTCTTC,CATSDLSGRSYNEQFF
NA,TRBV20-1,TRBD1,TRBJ2-1,TGCAGTGCTGGGGACGGGACAGGTCGCTACAATGAGCAGTTCTTC,CSAGDGTGRYNEQFF
many,TRBV7-8,NA,TRBJ2-5,TGTGCCAGCAGCTCACTTGGGCGTCCTAGATACGAGACCCAGTACTTC,CASSSLGRPRYETQYF
few,TRBV4-1,TRBD2,TRBJ2-5,TGCGCCAGCAGCCAAGTGGACGGGGGGGAGGAGACCCAGTACTTC,CASSQVDGGEETQYF
many,TRBV9,TRBD2,TRBJ2-1,TGTGCCAGCAGCGTAGCCAGCGGGAGGACTGAGCAGTTCTTC,CASSVASGRTEQFF
many,TRBV6-5,TRBD1,TRBJ2-5,TGTGCCAGCAGTTACTCATCAGGGGGCTTAGAGACCCAGTACTTC,CASSYSSGGLETQYF
few,TRBV20-1,NA,TRBJ2-3,TGCAGTGCTAGCATGGACAGTATGGCAGATACGCAGTATTTT,CSASMDSMADTQYF
NA,TRBV7-9,NA,TRBJ2-1,TGTGCCAGCAGCCCCTCAGAGCAGTTCTTC,CASSPSEQFF
few,TRBV27,TRBD1,TRBJ1-1,TGTGCCAGCAGTCGCCTGGGGATAAGGACAGGGGGCGCGGGTGACACTGAAGCTTTCTTT,CASSRLGIRTGGAGDTEAFF
many,TRBV28,TRBD2,TRBJ2-2,TGTGCCAGCAGTTTGTTCCGGGAGGGAACCGGGGAGCTGTTTTTT,CASSLFREGTGELFF
many,TRBV6-2/TRBV6-3,TRBD1,TRBJ1-4,TGTGCCAGCAGTTATCCCCCCGGGACAGGGTTTGAAAAACTGTTTTTT,CASSYPPGTGFEKLFF
NA,TRBV25-1,NA,TRBJ2-2,TGTGCCAGCAGTTGGGACCTCGGCACCGGGGAGCTGTTTTTT,CASSWDLGTGELFF
NA,TRBV15,NA,TRBJ2-7,TGTGCCACCAGCAGTTCCAGGGGCAGCTACGAGCAGTACTTC,CATSSSRGSYEQYF
NA,TRBV3-1,NA,TRBJ1-3,TGTGCCAGCAGTTCCGACTGGGGTGGAAACACCATATATTTT,CASSSDWGGNTIYF
many,TRBV2,TRBD1,TRBJ2-5,TGTGCCAGCAGTTCTACAGGGGTAGACGAGACCCAGTACTTC,CASSSTGVDETQYF
few,TRBV9,TRBD2,TRBJ2-3,TGTGCCAGCAGCTCCAAGCGGGAGAGAAGCACAGATACGCAGTATTTT,CASSSKRERSTDTQYF
many,TRBV7-8,NA,TRBJ2-1,TGTGCCAGCAGCTTAGGGGGGGAATGGGAGCAGTTCTTC,CASSLGGEWEQFF
many,TRBV28,NA,TRBJ1-2,TGTGCCAGCAGCTCACACAGCGGAGCTAACTATGGCTACACCTTC,CASSSHSGANYGYTF
few,TRBV12-3/TRBV12-4,TRBD1,TRBJ2-7,TGTGCCAGCAGTTTAGCATTGACAGGGCCCGAGCAGTACTTC,CASSLALTGPEQYF
NA,TRBV19,NA,TRBJ2-7,TGTGCCAGTAGTATGCCAGGGGTAGCCTACGAGCAGTACTTC,CASSMPGVAYEQYF
NA,TRBV30,NA,TRBJ1-1,TGTGCCTGGAGTCCGAAGGAGGGATTCGTCGCGAACACTGAAGCTTTCTTT,CAWSPKEGFVANTEAFF
many,TRBV27,TRBD2,TRBJ2-2,TGTGCCACTTCGAGCGGGGGGCGAACACCCGCCGGGGAGCTGTTTTTT,CATSSGGRTPAGELFF
many,TRBV7-2,TRBD1,TRBJ1-2,TGTGCCAGCAGGCCCGGGACAGACTATGGCTACACCTTC,CASRPGTDYGYTF
many,TRBV6-1,NA,TRBJ2-2,TGTGCCAGCAGCGCCTTTGGGAACACCGGGGAGCTGTTTTTT,CASSAFGNTGELFF
few,TRBV6-6,TRBD2,TRBJ2-3,TGTGCCAGCACCACAGGACTAGCGGGAACAGATACGCAGTATTTT,CASTTGLAGTDTQYF